This TCR beta chain was recovered during a study of CD4 T cells in relation to SARS-CoV-2 and coronaviruses. General study results and limits: Roughly three fifths of donors had memory CD4+ clonotypes crossrecognizing SARS-CoV-2 and common cold coronavirus spike.

This clone is medium-sized within its sample. The target antigen is unknown. The unexposed donors gave CD4+ T cells in about 2011-2018, prior to COVID-19. Isolation of CD4+ T cells took place after roughly nine days in culture. Profiled with immunoSEQ multiplex PCR; TCRdb holds only in-frame clones, not every one. The sample has 20,000 to 25,000 clones; 70% to 80% are singletons. Sequencing was carried out using CD4+ T cells from PBMCs, cultured in vitro. The TCR sequence derives from a human donor in good health.

CDR3 coding DNA: TGTGCCTGGAGTGTACTAAAGGGGTGGGGCGGGAGCGGCATTCAGTACTTC. Amino acid sequence: CAWSVLKGWGGSGIQYF. The chain couples TRBV30 to TRBJ2-4; TRBD2 matches at 7 bases. Germline CDR1 and CDR2: GTSNPN and SVGIG (reference sequence). The CDR3 is 17 amino acids. V gave up 0 bases and J gave up 9 bases; unmatched junction bases: 17. The full variable domain, with the rest looked up from reference TRBV30 and TRBJ2-4, is SQTIHQWPATLVQPVGSPLSLECTVEGTSNPNLYWYRQAAGRGLQLLFYSVGIGQISSEVPQNLSASRPQDRQFILSSKKLLLSDSGFYLCAWSVLKGWGGSGIQYFGAGTRLSVL.